One sample yielded the 8 T cell receptor beta chains listed below, sequenced in a study of T cells after yellow fever vaccination. TCRdb redid the calling of the 5' RACE reads with MiXCR, one entry per CDR3 protein. There are a few hundred thousand distinct CDR3 sequences in the sample; 8.5% to 10% occur only once, and about a sixth lies in the top ten. This material consisted of PBMCs, taken on the day of the first yellow fever vaccination. These receptors originate from a man between 18 and 29 years old who received the YFV17D yellow fever vaccine.

The rearrangement joins TRBV20-1 to TRBJ2-3, with D possibly being TRBD1 (5 bases). The CDR3 spans 14 residues. The germline V gene encodes CDR1 DFQATT and CDR2 SNEGSKA (reference sequence). Trimming removed 0 bases at V and 6 bases at J, with 13 bases between. CDR3 amino acids: CSARDLRAGDTQYF. CDR3 DNA sequence: TGCAGTGCTAGAGATCTCAGGGCCGGGGATACGCAGTATTTT.

This clonotype turned up a few times. The chain recombines TRBV28 with TRBJ1-2; 9 positions match TRBD1. J gave up 6 bases and V 5 bases, and 10 bases lay outside the gene matches. Germline CDR1 MDHEN, CDR2 SYDVKM. The CDR3 length is 15 residues. CDR3 nucleotide sequence: TGTGCCAGCAGTCCTCGGGACAGGGCGGACCATGGCTACACCTTC. Translating it yields CASSPRDRADHGYTF.

This clonotype was recorded many times. This chain uses TRBV7-2 with TRBJ1-2; unclear D gene. Germline-derived CDR1 and CDR2 are SGHTA and FQGNSA. The CDR3 sequence is 15 residues long. With 5 bases removed from V and 7 bases from J, the gap between germline ends came to 20 bases. This CDR3 reads CASSTATSTFSGYTF. The CDR3 DNA follows: TGTGCCAGCAGCACTGCGACGAGTACCTTTAGTGGCTACACCTTC.

This chain uses TRBV27 with TRBJ2-5; 9 bases align to TRBD1. The germline V gene encodes CDR1 MNHEY and CDR2 SMNVEV (reference sequence). J lost 5 bases, V lost 4 bases, and 17 bases had no gene match. The CDR3 length is 18 residues. The CDR3 loop is CASSSSRGQGEYTETQYF. CDR3 coding DNA: TGTGCCAGCAGTTCCTCCCGGGGACAGGGAGAATATACGGAGACCCAGTACTTC.

The V call is TRBV28, the J call TRBJ1-3; D not resolved. V dropped 3 bases and J dropped 0 bases, with 12 bases sitting between them. The germline gives CDR1 MDHEN, CDR2 SYDVKM. The CDR3 contains 16 residues. Here the CDR3 reads CASSFFGLSSGNTIYF. CDR3 nucleotides: TGTGCCAGCAGTTTCTTTGGGTTGAGCTCTGGAAACACCATATATTTT.

This clonotype came up a few times. This chain uses TRBV5-4 with TRBJ1-2; D is ambiguous. Trimming stripped 0 bases from V and 8 bases from J, with 11 bases between. CDR3 size: 13 residues. Per germline, CDR1 SGHNT and CDR2 YYREEE (reference sequence). The CDR3 loop reads CASSLAFGEGYTF. DNA for the CDR3: TGTGCCAGCAGCTTGGCATTCGGGGAGGGCTACACCTTC.

This clonotype occurred a few times. The J gene is TRBJ2-3, the V gene TRBV7-8; D unclear. The CDR3 runs 17 residues. CDR1 SGHVS and CDR2 FQNEAQ come from the germline V gene. With 1 base removed from V and 0 bases from J, the gap between germline ends came to 14 bases. CDR3 bases: TGTGCCAGCAGCTTAGGGCGGAACACCCGAAGCACAGATACGCAGTATTTT. Translating gives CASSLGRNTRSTDTQYF.

This chain connects TRBV20-1 to TRBJ1-1; 7 positions match TRBD1. J lost 1 base, V lost 6 bases, and 8 bases had no gene match. CDR1 is DFQATT and CDR2 is SNEGSKA in the germline V gene (reference sequence). The CDR3 runs to 14 residues. The DNA of the CDR3 is TGCAGTGCACGAGGGGGCGCGGGGAACACTGAAGCTTTCTTT. Its protein product is CSARGGAGNTEAFF.